This TCR beta chain was documented in a study of technical replicates of blood from a few donors. Measured with immunoSEQ multiplex PCR; TCRdb has only the in-frame clones, and not every one. The data show about 14,000 clones, approximately 80% seen once. The sequencing input was PBMCs. This receptor was taken from a human donor in good health.

CDR3 coding DNA: TGTGCCAGCAGTTTTGGTCAGGGGTCCGGAAACACCATATATTTT. Translated: CASSFGQGSGNTIYF. J is TRBJ1-3 and V is TRBV28; the D gene is possibly TRBD1 (6 bases). The CDR3 totals 15 residues. Trimming stripped 3 bases from V and 4 bases from J, with 13 bases between. The V gene's germline CDR1 is MDHEN and CDR2 SYDVKM.